One and the same sample provided the 2 T cell receptor beta chains below, sequenced in a study of radiotherapy plus CTLA-4 blockade in lung cancer. Data came from immunoSEQ multiplex PCR; TCRdb stores just in-frame clones and leaves some out. Among about 35,000 clones listed, roughly 85% were seen once. The specimen comprised peripheral blood, sampled from a patient treated with radiotherapy plus ipilimumab. The source is a human donor with non-small cell lung cancer who had stable disease on radiotherapy plus ipilimumab.

CDR3 bases: TGTGCCAGCAGCGCACCGGGACTGGGGAGTGAAAAACTGTTTTTT. Amino acids: CASSAPGLGSEKLFF. V gene TRBV2 combines with J gene TRBJ1-4; possibly TRBD1 for D (5 bases). CDR3 length: 15 amino acids. Trimming pared 6 bases from V and 7 bases from J, leaving 18 bases between. Germline V gene sequence: CDR1 SNHLY, CDR2 FYNNEI. Full variable domain (missing parts from reference TRBV2 and TRBJ1-4): EPEVTQTPSHQVTQMGQEVILRCVPISNHLYFYWYRQILGQKVEFLVSFYNNEISEKSEIFDDQFSVERPDGSNFTLKIRSTKLEDSAMYFCASSAPGLGSEKLFFGSGTQLSVL.

The chain recombines TRBV19 with TRBJ2-1; 8 bases line up with TRBD2. The CDR3 runs 17 residues. Germline V gives CDR1 LNHDA, CDR2 SQIVND (reference sequence). Germline trimming cut 6 bases from V and 2 bases from J; bases unmatched to any gene: 12. The CDR3 reads CASRDTHSGSPYNEQFF. The CDR3 nucleotides are TGTGCCAGTAGGGATACTCACAGCGGGAGTCCCTACAATGAGCAGTTCTTC.